The 14 T cell receptor beta chains below all came from one sample that was sequenced in a study of cytomegalovirus exposure and HLA in healthy donors. The PCR was carried out with 60 Vbeta primers and 13 Jbeta primers. TCRdb keeps only in-frame clones here, not all; method: immunoSEQ multiplex PCR. The sample has 70,000 to 100,000 clones, roughly 60% seen once. Sequenced material: PBMCs. These receptors were taken from a woman in her 50s in good health and CMV-seropositive.

J is TRBJ2-1 and V is TRBV28; 7 positions match TRBD2. Germline lookup yields CDR1 MDHEN and CDR2 SYDVKM. V was clipped by 5 bases and J by 6 bases; unmatched bases: 4. The CDR3 totals 13 residues. The CDR3 DNA follows: TGTGCCAGCAGTGCCTTAGCGGGCAATGAGCAGTTCTTC. This codes for CASSALAGNEQFF.

The chain carries TRBV7-2 and TRBJ2-3; 8 nucleotides line up with TRBD2. CDR3 length equals 14 residues. The germline V gene has CDR1 SGHTA and CDR2 FQGNSA. J lost 13 bases, V lost 5 bases, and 14 bases had no gene match. For the CDR3, the DNA is TGTGCCAGCAGCCCCTCCCGAGCCGGGACTAGGAAGTATTTT. It specifies CASSPSRAGTRKYF.

This clone was observed a few times. The CDR3 DNA is TGTGCCAGCAGCTTAAGAGCGGGAGGTTCAGATACGCAGTATTTT. Protein product: CASSLRAGGSDTQYF. The genes are TRBV11-2 and TRBJ2-3; the match to TRBD2 covers 9 bases. The germline CDR1 and CDR2 sequences are SGHAT and FQNNGV. The CDR3 covers 15 residues. Unmatched junction bases numbered 4, after V lost 2 bases and J lost 4 bases.

This sequence joins TRBV6-6 and TRBJ1-3, with D tentatively TRBD1 (6 bases). Germline V gives CDR1 MNHNY, CDR2 SVGAGI (reference sequence). V shed 7 bases and J shed 1 base, with 17 bases lying between them. The CDR3 has 16 amino acids. The CDR3 DNA reads TGTGCCAGCACCGTGGGACATCTTCGATCTGGAAACACCATATATTTT. Encoded protein: CASTVGHLRSGNTIYF.

The rearrangement joins TRBV7-9 to TRBJ1-5, with D possibly TRBD1 on 5 matching bases. Trimming stripped 5 bases from V and 9 bases from J, with 8 bases between. CDR3 length equals 11 residues. Germline CDR1 is SEHNR and CDR2 is FQNEAQ (reference sequence). CDR3 residues: CASSQGGPQHF. CDR3 bases: TGTGCCAGCAGCCAGGGTGGGCCCCAGCATTTT.

This clone was counted between two and nine times. The chain has TRBV21-1 and TRBJ1-1; no DNA check was done on the table's D call, TRBD1. TRBV21-1 is recorded as a pseudogene. The CDR3 runs 13 residues. The CDR3, as DNA: TGTGCCAGCAGGCCAGAAGTGAACACTGAAGCTTTCTTT. Translated: CASRPEVNTEAFF.

The chain couples TRBV4-3 to TRBJ1-2, with 8 nucleotides matching TRBD1. Germline CDR1 and CDR2: LGHNA and YSLEER. CDR3 length equals 13 residues. V shed 0 bases and J 7 bases; nucleotides not matched to a gene: 1. In DNA, the CDR3 is TGCGCCAGCAGCCAAGAGGGGACAGGTGGCTACACCTTC. Its translation is CASSQEGTGGYTF.

V is TRBV5-6 and J is TRBJ1-1; D is possibly TRBD1 (5 bases). The CDR3 sequence is 15 residues long. The V gene's germline CDR1 is SGHDT and CDR2 YYEEEE. The V and J ends lost 4 bases and 1 base respectively, with 14 bases between them. In DNA, the CDR3 is TGTGCCAGCAGCATCGGGACTGTTCAGAACACTGAAGCTTTCTTT. It translates to CASSIGTVQNTEAFF.

This clone turned up a few times. The CDR3 is CASSPQGGDNQPQHF. The CDR3 nucleotides are TGTGCCAGCAGTCCGCAGGGCGGGGACAATCAGCCCCAGCATTTT. The genes are TRBV27 and TRBJ1-5, with D tentatively TRBD1 (5 bases). The CDR3 sequence is 15 residues long. Germline V gene lookup returns CDR1 MNHEY and CDR2 SMNVEV (reference sequence). With 5 bases removed from V and 3 bases from J, the gap between germline ends came to 14 bases.

This clone turned up a few times. The V gene is TRBV28, the J gene TRBJ1-4; tentative D call: TRBD1 (5 bases). The V end lost 6 bases, the J end lost 0 bases, and 11 bases lay between the germline ends. CDR1 MDHEN and CDR2 SYDVKM come from the germline V gene. This CDR3 is 15 amino acids long. The CDR3 loop is CASSRGAATNEKLFF. CDR3 sequence (DNA): TGTGCCAGCAGCCGCGGGGCTGCAACTAATGAAAAACTGTTTTTT.

The V gene is TRBV2, the J gene TRBJ1-5; a weak D match, TRBD1 (6 bases). The V gene's germline CDR1 is SNHLY and CDR2 FYNNEI. Between the trimmed V and J ends, which lost 7 bases and 1 base, there was a span of 14 bases. CDR3 size: 15 residues. The CDR3 nucleotides are TGTGCCAGCAATGGGCAGGGGACGAGCAATCAGCCCCAGCATTTT. Translation: CASNGQGTSNQPQHF.

This clone has just a few counts. The germline gene is not matched at one end of the junction; a read error may be the cause. The V and J genes are TRBV7-2 and TRBJ1-1, with D hard to call. Germline values: CDR1 SGHTA, CDR2 FQGNSA. The CDR3 is 14 residues long. The CDR3 protein is CASSQTELNTEAFF. The CDR3 DNA follows: TGCGCCAGCAGCCAAACCGAGTTGAACACTGAAGCTTTCTTT.

This clone was seen a few times. The chain uses TRBV6-5 and TRBJ1-1, with D unresolved. The germline gives CDR1 MNHEY, CDR2 SVGAGI. The ends were cut back, 4 bases at V and 0 bases at J, with 12 bases in the middle. This CDR3 comprises 15 residues. CDR3 nucleotides: TGTGCCAGCAGTTTGACACGGAACATGAACACTGAAGCTTTCTTT. Translating gives CASSLTRNMNTEAFF.

The chain recombines TRBV9 with TRBJ2-5; D is perhaps TRBD2 (5 bases). The V gene lost 0 bases and the J gene lost 0 bases, with 6 bases spanning the gap. The length of the CDR3 is 14 residues. Germline CDR1 SGDLS, CDR2 YYNGEE. CDR3 sequence (DNA): TGTGCCAGCAGCGTAGGAGGGAACCAAGAGACCCAGTACTTC. Encoded protein: CASSVGGNQETQYF.